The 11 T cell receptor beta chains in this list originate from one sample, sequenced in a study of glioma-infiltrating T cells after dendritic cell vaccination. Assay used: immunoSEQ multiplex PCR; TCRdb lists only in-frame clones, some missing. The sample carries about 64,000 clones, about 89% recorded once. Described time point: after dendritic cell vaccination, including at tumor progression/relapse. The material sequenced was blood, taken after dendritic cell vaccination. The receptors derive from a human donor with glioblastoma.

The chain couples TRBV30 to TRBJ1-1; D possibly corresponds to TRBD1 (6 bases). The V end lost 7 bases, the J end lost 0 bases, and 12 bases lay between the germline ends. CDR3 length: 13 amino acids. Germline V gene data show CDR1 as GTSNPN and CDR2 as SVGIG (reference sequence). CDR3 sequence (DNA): TGTGCCTTCGCCCGACAGGTGAACACTGAAGCTTTCTTT. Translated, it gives CAFARQVNTEAFF.

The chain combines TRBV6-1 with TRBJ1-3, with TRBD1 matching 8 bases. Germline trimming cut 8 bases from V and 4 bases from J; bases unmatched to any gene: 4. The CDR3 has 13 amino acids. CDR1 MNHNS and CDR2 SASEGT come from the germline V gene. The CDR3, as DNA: TGTGCCAGCTGGACAGGGTTAGGAAACACCATATATTTT. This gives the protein CASWTGLGNTIYF.

For the CDR3, the DNA is TGTGCCACGGACCAGACAGGGACATACGAGCAGTACTTC. This encodes CATDQTGTYEQYF. V gene TRBV28 combines with J gene TRBJ2-7; 7 nucleotides agree with TRBD1. Germline V gene sequence: CDR1 MDHEN, CDR2 SYDVKM. CDR3 size: 13 residues. The junction had 10 bases not matched to a gene; V was cut back by 10 bases and J by 4 bases.

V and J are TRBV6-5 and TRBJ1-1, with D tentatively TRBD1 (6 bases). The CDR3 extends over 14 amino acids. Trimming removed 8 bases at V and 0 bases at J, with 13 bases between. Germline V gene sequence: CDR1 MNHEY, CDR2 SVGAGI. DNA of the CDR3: TGTGCCAGCCAAAAGAAGGGGGTGAACACTGAAGCTTTCTTT. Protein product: CASQKKGVNTEAFF.

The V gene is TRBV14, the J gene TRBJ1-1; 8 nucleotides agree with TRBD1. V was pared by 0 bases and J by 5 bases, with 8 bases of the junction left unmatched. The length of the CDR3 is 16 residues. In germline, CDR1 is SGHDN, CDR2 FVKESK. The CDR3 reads CASSQDWTGRRTEAFF. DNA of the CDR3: TGTGCCAGCAGCCAAGATTGGACAGGGAGGCGGACTGAAGCTTTCTTT.

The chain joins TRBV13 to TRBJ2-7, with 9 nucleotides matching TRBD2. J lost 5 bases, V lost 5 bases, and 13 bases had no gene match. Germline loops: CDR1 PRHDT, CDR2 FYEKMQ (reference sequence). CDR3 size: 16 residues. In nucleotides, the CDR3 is TGTGCCAGCAGCCCTTTCCGGCGGGAGGGCCGCCACGAGCAGTACTTC. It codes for CASSPFRREGRHEQYF.

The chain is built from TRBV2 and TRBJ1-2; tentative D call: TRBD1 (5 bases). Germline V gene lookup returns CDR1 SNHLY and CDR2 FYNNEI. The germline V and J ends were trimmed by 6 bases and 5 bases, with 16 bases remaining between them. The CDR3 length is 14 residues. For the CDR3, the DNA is TGTGCCAGCAGAACCCAGGTCGGGGGTTATGGCTACACCTTC. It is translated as CASRTQVGGYGYTF.

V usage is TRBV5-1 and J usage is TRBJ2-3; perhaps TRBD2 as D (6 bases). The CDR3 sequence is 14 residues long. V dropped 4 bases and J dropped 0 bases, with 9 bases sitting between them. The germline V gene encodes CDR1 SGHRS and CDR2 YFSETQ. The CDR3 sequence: CASSLSGSTDTQYF. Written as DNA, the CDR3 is TGCGCCAGCAGCCTCAGCGGGAGCACAGATACGCAGTATTTT.

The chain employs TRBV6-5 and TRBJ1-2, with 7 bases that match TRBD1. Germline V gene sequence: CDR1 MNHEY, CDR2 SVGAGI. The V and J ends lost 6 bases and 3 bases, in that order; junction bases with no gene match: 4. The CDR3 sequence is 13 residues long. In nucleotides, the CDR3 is TGTGCCAGCAGCCCGGGACAGTACTATGGCTACACCTTC. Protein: CASSPGQYYGYTF.

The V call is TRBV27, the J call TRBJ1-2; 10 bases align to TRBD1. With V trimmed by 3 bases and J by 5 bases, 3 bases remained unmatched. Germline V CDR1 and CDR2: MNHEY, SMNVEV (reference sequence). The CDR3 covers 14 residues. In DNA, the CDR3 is TGTGCCAGCAGTTTGGGACAGGGGAGATATGGCTACACCTTC. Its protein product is CASSLGQGRYGYTF.

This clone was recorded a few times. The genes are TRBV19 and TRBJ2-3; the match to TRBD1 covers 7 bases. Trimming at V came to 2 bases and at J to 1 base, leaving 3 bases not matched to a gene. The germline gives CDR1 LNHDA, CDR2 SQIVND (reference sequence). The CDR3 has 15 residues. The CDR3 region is CASSIQDRGTDTQYF. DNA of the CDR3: TGTGCCAGTAGTATACAAGACAGGGGCACAGATACGCAGTATTTT. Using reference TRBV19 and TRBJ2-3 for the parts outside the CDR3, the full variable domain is DGGITQSPKYLFRKEGQNVTLSCEQNLNHDAMYWYRQDPGQGLRLIYYSQIVNDFQKGDIAEGYSVSREKKESFPLTVTSAQKNPTAFYLCASSIQDRGTDTQYFGPGTRLTVL.